This passage covers 26 T cell receptor beta chains from one sample sequenced in a study of shared clonotypes between healthy human individuals. Profiled with immunoSEQ multiplex PCR; TCRdb holds only in-frame clones, not every one. The table lists about 2.1 million clones, 85% to 95% of them singletons. Naive-designated CD8 cells lacked CD45RO, were positively enriched for CCR7, and omitted terminally differentiated effector memory CD45RA+ cells. What was sequenced was naive CD8+ T cells from PBMCs. All receptors come from a man younger than 35 in good health. Some clones in this sample may be carry-over from other donors' samples.

CDR3 sequence: CASSWWQGGRTDTQYF. The CDR3 DNA follows: TGTGCCAGCAGTTGGTGGCAGGGGGGGCGCACAGATACGCAGTATTTT. The chain joins TRBV28 to TRBJ2-3, with D possibly called TRBD1 or TRBD2 (7 bases each). CDR3 length: 16 residues. V lost 4 bases and J 1 base, leaving 15 bases between the germline ends. Germline CDR1 reads MDHEN; CDR2 reads SYDVKM.

In its sample, this clone was seen once. The chain is built from TRBV5-6 and TRBJ1-5; perhaps TRBD1 as D (6 bases). Trimming cost V 3 bases and J 1 base, with 14 bases left between them. Germline V gene data show CDR1 as SGHDT and CDR2 as YYEEEE. This CDR3 region has 16 residues. As DNA, the CDR3 is TGTGCCAGCAGCTCAAGCGGACAGCCAAGCAATCAGCCCCAGCATTTT. Translated, it gives CASSSSGQPSNQPQHF.

The rearrangement links TRBV6-7 to TRBJ1-4; TRBD1 matches at 10 bases. TRBV6-7 is noted as an ORF with a role that remains uncertain. CDR3 size: 16 residues. J gave up 4 bases and V 7 bases, and 9 bases lay outside the gene matches. CDR3 DNA sequence: TGTGCCAGCACGCTCCGGGACAGGGGTAATAATGAAAAACTGTTTTTT. Protein sequence: CASTLRDRGNNEKLFF.

The chain combines TRBV10-3 with TRBJ1-4; no clear D gene. The CDR3 contains 12 residues. CDR1 and CDR2 from the germline V gene are ENHRY and SYGVKD. The germline V and J ends were trimmed by 2 bases and 6 bases, with 4 bases remaining between them. Written as DNA, the CDR3 is TGTGCCATCAGTGAGGCGGATGAAAAACTGTTTTTT. Its translation: CAISEADEKLFF.

The J gene is TRBJ1-5, the V gene TRBV9; weak D call: TRBD1 (6 bases). The germline CDR1 and CDR2 sequences are SGDLS and YYNGEE. The CDR3 spans 13 residues. V gave up 2 bases and J gave up 9 bases, with 12 bases separating them. The CDR3 DNA reads TGTGCCAGCAGCGTCACAGGGACTGGGCCCCAGCATTTT. This translates into CASSVTGTGPQHF.

The rearrangement uses TRBV9 and TRBJ1-2, with D hard to call. The CDR3 spans 14 residues. V lost 0 bases, J lost 6 bases, and 12 bases lay in between. Germline-derived CDR1 and CDR2 are SGDLS and YYNGEE. In DNA, the CDR3 is TGTGCCAGCAGCGTAGACCCGGACGACCATGGCTACACCTTC. Amino acid sequence: CASSVDPDDHGYTF.

This chain links TRBV2 with TRBJ1-4, with D perhaps matching TRBD1 (6 bases). The CDR3 covers 16 residues. Trimming pared 0 bases from V and 3 bases from J, leaving 11 bases between. The V gene's germline CDR1 is SNHLY and CDR2 FYNNEI. As DNA, the CDR3 is TGTGCCAGCAGTGAAGCGCTTCAGGGGCCTAATGAAAAACTGTTTTTT. Translation gives CASSEALQGPNEKLFF.

The chain couples TRBV9 to TRBJ2-3; 12 positions match TRBD2. V shed 0 bases, J shed 3 bases, and the junction held 14 bases outside the gene matches. Looked up from germline, CDR1 is SGDLS and CDR2 is YYNGEE. The CDR3 contains 20 residues. The CDR3 coding sequence is TGTGCCAGCAGCGTAGAGGGGGTCCCGGGACTAGCGGGTAGGACAGATACGCAGTATTTT. It specifies CASSVEGVPGLAGRTDTQYF.

V and J are TRBV7-9 and TRBJ2-1; the D gene is possibly TRBD2 (6 bases). Trimming removed 2 bases at V and 7 bases at J, with 15 bases between. CDR1 and CDR2 from the germline V gene are SEHNR and FQNEAQ (reference sequence). The CDR3 has 15 amino acids. The DNA for the CDR3 is TGTGCCAGCAGCTTAACCGGGCGACTAGGGAATGAGCAGTTCTTC. Amino acid sequence: CASSLTGRLGNEQFF.

The chain is built from TRBV7-9 and TRBJ2-7; 8 bases match TRBD1. The trim removed 5 bases at V and 0 bases at J, leaving 15 bases unmatched. This CDR3 region has 18 residues. Germline CDR1 SEHNR, CDR2 FQNEAQ (reference sequence). CDR3 DNA: TGTGCCAGCAGCCATATTTTCTCCGGGACAGGCGTCTCCTACGAGCAGTACTTC. Translation: CASSHIFSGTGVSYEQYF. The whole variable domain, remainder taken from reference TRBV7-9 and TRBJ2-7, is DTGVSQNPRHKITKRGQNVTFRCDPISEHNRLYWYRQTLGQGPEFLTYFQNEAQLEKSRLLSDRFSAERPKGSFSTLEIQRTEQGDSAMYLCASSHIFSGTGVSYEQYFGPGTRLTVT.

This rearrangement joins TRBV7-8 to TRBJ1-5; D unclear. Germline V gene lookup returns CDR1 SGHVS and CDR2 FQNEAQ. This CDR3 contains 15 residues. V gave up 1 base and J gave up 10 bases, with 17 bases separating them. CDR3 protein: CASSLVDRRVDPQHF. The CDR3, as DNA: TGTGCCAGCAGCTTAGTCGACCGCCGTGTAGATCCCCAGCATTTT.

V usage is TRBV15 and J usage is TRBJ2-7; D remains ambiguous. V lost 1 base and J 2 bases, leaving 9 bases between the germline ends. CDR1 is LNHNV and CDR2 is YYDKDF in the germline V gene (reference sequence). The CDR3 runs to 14 residues. The DNA of the CDR3 is TGTGCCACCAGCAGAGGCAGTCGGACCTACGAGCAGTACTTC. Protein product: CATSRGSRTYEQYF.

V and J are TRBV4-3 and TRBJ2-7, with D uncertain. CDR1 is LGHNA, CDR2 YSLEER, per germline. The CDR3 runs to 16 residues. Trimming stripped 0 bases from V and 3 bases from J, with 15 bases between. The CDR3 sequence is CASSQDGRQPIYEQYF. Written as DNA, the CDR3 is TGCGCCAGCAGCCAAGATGGGCGGCAACCCATCTACGAGCAGTACTTC.

This clone was observed once. The same CDR3 arises from other DNA sequences in this sample as well. The genes are TRBV4-3 and TRBJ2-1, with D tentatively TRBD2 (6 bases). V dropped 0 bases and J dropped 4 bases, with 10 bases sitting between them. CDR1 and CDR2 from the germline V gene are LGHNA and YSLEER. This CDR3 contains 15 residues. CDR3 DNA: TGCGCCAGCAGCCAAGATAGCGGCTCATACAATGAGCAGTTCTTC. Protein: CASSQDSGSYNEQFF.

In nucleotides, the CDR3 is TGCGCCAGCAGCGAGACAGGTTTCCCCACCTACGAGCAGTACTTC. This translates into CASSETGFPTYEQYF. The J gene is TRBJ2-7, the V gene TRBV5-1, with D tentatively TRBD1 (6 bases). CDR1 and CDR2 (germline): SGHRS, YFSETQ. V shed 4 bases and J shed 2 bases, with 16 bases lying between them. The CDR3 sequence is 15 residues long. Full variable domain (rest looked up from reference TRBV5-1 and TRBJ2-7): KAGVTQTPRYLIKTRGQQVTLSCSPISGHRSVSWYQQTPGQGLQFLFEYFSETQRNKGNFPGRFSGRQFSNSRSEMNVSTLELGDSALYLCASSETGFPTYEQYFGPGTRLTVT.

The count of this clone is one. Other DNA sequences in this sample translate to the same CDR3. The CDR3 spells CASSSRLAGGTDTQYF. DNA of the CDR3: TGTGCCAGCTCATCTCGACTAGCGGGAGGGACAGATACGCAGTATTTT. V and J are TRBV18 and TRBJ2-3, with 14 bases that match TRBD2. The CDR3 contains 16 residues. Losses at the gene ends were 5 bases for V and 3 bases for J; bases not matched to a gene: 4. Germline CDR1 KGHSH, CDR2 LQKENI. The entire variable domain, with the rest obtained from reference TRBV18 and TRBJ2-3, is as follows: NAGVMQNPRHLVRRRGQEARLRCSPMKGHSHVYWYRQLPEEGLKFMVYLQKENIIDESGMPKERFSAEFPKEGPSILRIQQVVRGDSAAYFCASSSRLAGGTDTQYFGPGTRLTVL.

The rearrangement links TRBV9 to TRBJ2-3; 10 nucleotides align to TRBD2. The germline gives CDR1 SGDLS, CDR2 YYNGEE. The CDR3 contains 16 residues. V dropped 0 bases and J dropped 4; count of bases not matched to a gene: 5. Here the CDR3 reads CASSVGTSGWSDTQYF. Written as DNA, the CDR3 is TGTGCCAGCAGCGTAGGGACTAGCGGATGGTCAGATACGCAGTATTTT. Filled out from reference TRBV9 and TRBJ2-3, the complete variable domain reads DSGVTQTPKHLITATGQRVTLRCSPRSGDLSVYWYQQSLDQGLQFLIQYYNGEERAKGNILERFSAQQFPDLHSELNLSSLELGDSALYFCASSVGTSGWSDTQYFGPGTRLTVL.

The J gene is TRBJ2-1, the V gene TRBV19, with D perhaps matching TRBD2 (6 bases). V lost 7 bases and J lost 10, with 20 bases in between. The germline gives CDR1 LNHDA, CDR2 SQIVND (reference sequence). There are 14 residues in the CDR3. In DNA, the CDR3 is TGTGCCAGTACCTTCAATCCCTCAGGAGGGGAGCAGTTCTTC. This encodes CASTFNPSGGEQFF.

V is TRBV30 and J is TRBJ2-7, with 15 nucleotides matching TRBD2. Germline CDR1 reads GTSNPN; CDR2 reads SVGIG (reference sequence). The CDR3 contains 17 residues. V gave up 3 bases and J gave up 6 bases; unmatched junction bases: 12. CDR3 nucleotide sequence: TGTGCCTGGAGCCCTAAACTAGGACTAGCGGGAGGGGTCGAGCAGTACTTC. Translation: CAWSPKLGLAGGVEQYF.

This chain uses TRBV27 with TRBJ1-1; tentative D call: TRBD1 (5 bases). V was pared by 10 bases and J by 11 bases, with 26 bases between. CDR3 length: 14 amino acids. CDR1 and CDR2 from the germline V gene are MNHEY and SMNVEV (reference sequence). CDR3 sequence: CATRSTGTSIGAFF. For the CDR3, the DNA is TGTGCCACTAGATCCACCGGGACCTCAATTGGTGCTTTCTTT.

This clone occurred once. The CDR3 loop reads CASSSPGRVEAFF. The DNA of the CDR3 is TGTGCCAGCAGTTCACCAGGGAGGGTAGAAGCTTTCTTT. V and J are TRBV27 and TRBJ1-1; D is perhaps TRBD1 (5 bases). V was cut by 4 bases and J by 8 bases, with 14 bases left in between. The CDR3 loop spans 13 amino acids. Germline CDR1 MNHEY, CDR2 SMNVEV (reference sequence).

V is TRBV5-1 and J is TRBJ1-1; 9 nucleotides align to TRBD1. J was trimmed by 3 bases and V by 4 bases; bases with no gene match: 7. This CDR3 region has 15 residues. From germline, CDR1 is SGHRS and CDR2 YFSETQ. CDR3 coding DNA: TGCGCCAGCAGCCTGAACAGGGGGCAGGACACTGAAGCTTTCTTT. This translates into CASSLNRGQDTEAFF.

V is TRBV5-1 and J is TRBJ1-1; TRBD1 matches 7 bases. The germline gives CDR1 SGHRS, CDR2 YFSETQ. The V gene end was trimmed by 3 bases and the J gene end by 6 bases; junction bases not matched to a gene: 2. The CDR3 is 12 residues long. The CDR3 reads CASSSTGAEAFF. CDR3 in DNA: TGCGCCAGCAGCTCCACAGGGGCTGAAGCTTTCTTT.

The chain employs TRBV7-9 and TRBJ2-7, with a tentative D call TRBD1 (7 bases). The CDR3 is made up of 15 amino acids. V lost 5 bases, J lost 1 base, and 15 bases lay in between. Germline-derived CDR1 and CDR2 are SEHNR and FQNEAQ (reference sequence). This CDR3 reads CASSPQGGRSYEQYF. In DNA, the CDR3 is TGTGCCAGCAGCCCCCAGGGGGGTAGGTCCTACGAGCAGTACTTC. The whole variable domain, remainder taken from reference TRBV7-9 and TRBJ2-7, is DTGVSQNPRHKITKRGQNVTFRCDPISEHNRLYWYRQTLGQGPEFLTYFQNEAQLEKSRLLSDRFSAERPKGSFSTLEIQRTEQGDSAMYLCASSPQGGRSYEQYFGPGTRLTVT.

The V gene is TRBV27, the J gene TRBJ1-1; perhaps TRBD1 as D (5 bases). The germline V and J ends were trimmed by 2 bases and 1 base, with 17 bases remaining between them. Per the germline V gene, CDR1 is MNHEY and CDR2 is SMNVEV (reference sequence). The CDR3 consists of 17 residues. Written as DNA, the CDR3 is TGTGCCAGCAGTTTACCCCCCCAGACAGACGGGAACACTGAAGCTTTCTTT. Its translation is CASSLPPQTDGNTEAFF.

This rearrangement joins TRBV7-9 to TRBJ1-3; no clear D gene. The V end lost 3 bases, the J end lost 0 bases, and 18 bases lay between the germline ends. Per the germline V gene, CDR1 is SEHNR and CDR2 is FQNEAQ (reference sequence). This CDR3 is built from 18 residues. CDR3 sequence (DNA): TGTGCCAGCAGCTTTATCCCCATAAGCTCCGACTCTGGAAACACCATATATTTT. Its translation is CASSFIPISSDSGNTIYF.